This is a list of T cell receptor beta chains from one sample in a study of blood T cell repertoires in COVID-19. Sequencing was performed with immunoSEQ multiplex PCR; in TCRdb, only in-frame clones are kept and a portion is missing. The sample consists of some 71,000 clones, 90% of them appearing once. The sample was peripheral blood. The receptors here all came from a young woman with acute or convalescent COVID-19. The CDR3 runs from the conserved cysteine through the conserved F or W. Each record gives: J gene, D gene, clone size, V gene, CDR3 DNA, CDR3 protein. A D gene is named only where the DNA matches it firmly. Part of the rows lack a size; the others show once, few, many or a class for expanded clones.

>TRBJ2-1|.|.|TRBV10-1
TGCGCCAGCAGTGAGTCGGAAAGCGGGCCATATCAAACCTACAATGAGCAGTTCTTC
CASSESESGPYQTYNEQFF
>TRBJ1-1|.|once|TRBV2
TGTGCCAGCGGAATACAAGACATGAACACTGAAGCTTTCTTT
CASGIQDMNTEAFF
>TRBJ1-4|TRBD1|.|TRBV12-3/TRBV12-4
TGTGCCAGCAGTCCAACCGGACAGGAGGGACTGTTTTTT
CASSPTGQEGLFF
>TRBJ1-1|.|.|TRBV29-1
TGCAGCGTTGGGTTTACTACTGAAGCTTTCTTT
CSVGFTTEAFF
>TRBJ1-2|TRBD1|.|TRBV6-5
TGTGCCAGCAGCCGTGGCCAGGGGGCGGTTGGCTACACCTTC
CASSRGQGAVGYTF
>TRBJ2-1|TRBD2|once|TRBV30
TGTGCCTGGAGTGTACGGGCGGGAGGCTACAATGAGCAGTTCTTC
CAWSVRAGGYNEQFF
>TRBJ1-5|.|.|TRBV19
TGTGCCGCGGGGGGGGATCAGCCCCAGCATTTT
CAAGGDQPQHF
>TRBJ1-1|.|.|TRBV27
TGTGCCAGCAGCCGAACCCCAGGGATTCACGGGAACACTGAAGCTTTCTTT
CASSRTPGIHGNTEAFF
>TRBJ1-6|.|.|TRBV7-2
TGTGCCAGCCGGGGGGGGGTCGGGAATTCACCCCTCCACTTT
CASRGGVGNSPLHF
>TRBJ1-1|TRBD1|.|TRBV7-2
TGTGCCAGCAGCTTAGTTGGGACAGAGGAAGCTTTCTTT
CASSLVGTEEAFF
>TRBJ2-3|.|.|TRBV19
TGTGCCAGTAGATCCGGGACTGCCACAGATACGCAGTATTTT
CASRSGTATDTQYF
>TRBJ2-1|.|.|TRBV7-2
TGTGCCAGCAGCTTAGTAGGGGTTGGTGAGCAGTTCTTC
CASSLVGVGEQFF
>TRBJ1-1|.|.|TRBV30
TGTGCCTGGAGTGCCCCGTTTACTGAAGCTTTCTTT
CAWSAPFTEAFF
>TRBJ1-2|.|.|TRBV11-3
TGTGCCAGCAGCTCCTGTGGCGGTGGTCCAGAGTACGGCTACACCTTC
CASSSCGGGPEYGYTF
>TRBJ1-1|.|.|TRBV29-1
TGCAGCGTGCGGACAGCTATGAACACTGAAGCTTTCTTT
CSVRTAMNTEAFF
>TRBJ2-7|.|.|TRBV7-9
TGTGCCAGCAGCTTAGGTCTCCCGAGGACCTACGAGCAGTACTTC
CASSLGLPRTYEQYF
>TRBJ2-7|TRBD1|once|TRBV18
TGTGCCAGCTCAAGTGGGACAGGAGTCTCCTACGAGCAGTACTTC
CASSSGTGVSYEQYF
>TRBJ2-2|.|.|TRBV18
TGTGCCAGCTCACTACGACAGGGAGGCGACACCGGGGAGCTGTTTTTT
CASSLRQGGDTGELFF
>TRBJ1-1|.|.|TRBV29-1
TGCAGCGTTGGAGGAGGGAACACTGAAGCTTTCTTT
CSVGGGNTEAFF
>TRBJ2-7|TRBD2|.|TRBV30
TGTGCCTGGAGTCATGGCTGGGAGGGATACGAGCAGTACTTC
CAWSHGWEGYEQYF
>TRBJ2-4|TRBD1|.|TRBV30
TGTGCCTGGAGTGTCTCCGGGACAGGGAGTATCATTCAGTACTTC
CAWSVSGTGSIIQYF
>TRBJ1-3|TRBD1|.|TRBV7-8
TGTGCCAGCAGCTTACAAACAGGGGGAGGAAACACCATATATTTT
CASSLQTGGGNTIYF
>TRBJ2-2|.|.|TRBV7-2
TGTGCCAGCAGCCCACAGCCAGGGGCCGGGGAGCTGTTTTTT
CASSPQPGAGELFF
>TRBJ2-2|.|.|TRBV9
TGTGCCAGCAGCCCCCGGTCGGAGGTCACCGGGGAGCTGTTTTTT
CASSPRSEVTGELFF
>TRBJ1-4|TRBD1|.|TRBV5-1
TGCGCCAGCAGACTCCTGCCCTTTGGACAGGGGAGTGAAAAACTGTTTTTT
CASRLLPFGQGSEKLFF
>TRBJ1-2|.|.|TRBV20-1
TGCAGTGCTAGTACCAGGCGGGATAACTATGGCTACACCTTC
CSASTRRDNYGYTF
>TRBJ2-5|TRBD1|.|TRBV5-1
TGCGCCAGCAGGGTCGGAGAGGGGGCTTTCCAAGAGACCCAGTACTTC
CASRVGEGAFQETQYF
>TRBJ1-1|TRBD1|.|TRBV18
TGTGCCAGCTCAGCGCAGATAACCGGGACAGGAGGGAACACTGAAGCTTTCTTT
CASSAQITGTGGNTEAFF
>TRBJ1-2|.|.|TRBV29-1
TGCAGCGTTGAGCTAGGGGGATTGAACTATGGCTACACCTTC
CSVELGGLNYGYTF
>TRBJ2-1|.|.|TRBV13
TGTGCCAGCAGCCCCCACTACAATGAGCAGTTCTTC
CASSPHYNEQFF
>TRBJ2-2|.|.|TRBV6-1
TGTGCCAGCAGTGAGTTAATGGGCATTCTGAACACCGGGGAGCTGTTTTTT
CASSELMGILNTGELFF
>TRBJ1-3|.|.|TRBV3-1/TRBV3-2
TGTGCCAGCAGCCAAGGTAGGAGCTCTGGAAACACCATATATTTT
CASSQGRSSGNTIYF
>TRBJ1-6|TRBD1|.|TRBV25-1
TGTGCCAGCAGTTCACAGGGGAATTCACCCCTCCACTTT
CASSSQGNSPLHF
>TRBJ1-2|TRBD1|.|TRBV7-9
TGTGCCAGCAGCCCCCCAGGGGGAAACTATGGCTACACCTTC
CASSPPGGNYGYTF
>TRBJ1-5|TRBD1|.|TRBV28
TGTGCCAGCGCAAGGACAGGGTTAAATCAGCCCCAGCATTTT
CASARTGLNQPQHF
>TRBJ1-6|.|.|TRBV6-2/TRBV6-3
TGTGCCAGCAGTTCTGCGGGGATCTATAATTCACCCCTCCACTTT
CASSSAGIYNSPLHF
>TRBJ2-3|TRBD2|.|TRBV4-2
TGTGCCAGCAGCCAAGATCTCCTAGCGGGGGGCCCCGCCGCCGATACGCAGTATTTT
CASSQDLLAGGPAADTQYF
>TRBJ1-1|.|.|TRBV2
TGTGCCAGTGGTAACAGCATGAACACTGAAGCTTTCTTT
CASGNSMNTEAFF
>TRBJ2-1|.|once|TRBV10-3
TGTGCCATCAGCGGACAGGGACTAAACAATGAGCAGTTCTTC
CAISGQGLNNEQFF
>TRBJ1-3|.|.|TRBV4-3
TGCGCCAGCAGCCAATCTACCACCCAGGGTTTCTCTGGAAACACCATATATTTT
CASSQSTTQGFSGNTIYF